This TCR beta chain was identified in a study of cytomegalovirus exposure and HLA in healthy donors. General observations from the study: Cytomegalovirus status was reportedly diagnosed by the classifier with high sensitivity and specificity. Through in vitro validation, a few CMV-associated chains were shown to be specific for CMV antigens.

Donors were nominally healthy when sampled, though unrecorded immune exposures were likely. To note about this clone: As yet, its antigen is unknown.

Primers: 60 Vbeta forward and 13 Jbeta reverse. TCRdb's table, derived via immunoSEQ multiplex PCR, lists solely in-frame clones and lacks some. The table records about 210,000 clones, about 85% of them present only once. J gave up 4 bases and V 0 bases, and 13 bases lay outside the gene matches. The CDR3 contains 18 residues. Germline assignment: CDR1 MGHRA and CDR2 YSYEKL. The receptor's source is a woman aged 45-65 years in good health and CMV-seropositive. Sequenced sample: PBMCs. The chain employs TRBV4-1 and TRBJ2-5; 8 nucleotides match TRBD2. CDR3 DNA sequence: TGCGCCAGCAGCCAAGAATACCCGGGGGCGGGAGGAAGAGAGACCCAGTACTTC. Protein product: CASSQEYPGAGGRETQYF.